This paragraph covers one T cell receptor beta chain sequence. This table comes from immunoSEQ multiplex PCR, and its TCRdb copy is limited to in-frame clones, with some not included. The table records 400,000 or so clones, around 87% of them present only once. The record originates from a study of blood T cell repertoires in COVID-19. Looking at the study overall: Two negative PCRs, clearance, or symptom resolution had been documented for recovered Cohort 3 donors.

Enrolled through a virtual design, the participants were between 18 and 89 years of age and came from approximately 25 US areas. Cohorts were based on clinical histories the participants reported. The CDR3 is made up of 15 amino acids. Germline values: CDR1 LNHDA, CDR2 SQIVND (reference sequence). V was cut by 6 bases and J by 12 bases, with 23 bases left in between. The clonotype originates from a man aged 35-49 years in a cohort exposed to, infected with or recovered from COVID-19 (not recorded which). The sample taken for sequencing was PBMCs or T cells enriched from blood (not recorded which). The chain is built from TRBV19 and TRBJ1-4; possibly TRBD1 for D (5 bases). The CDR3 reads CASRTYGGAAVELFF. The CDR3 coding sequence is TGTGCCAGTAGAACGTATGGCGGGGCCGCCGTTGAACTGTTTTTT. Full variable domain (rest looked up from reference TRBV19 and TRBJ1-4): DGGITQSPKYLFRKEGQNVTLSCEQNLNHDAMYWYRQDPGQGLRLIYYSQIVNDFQKGDIAEGYSVSREKKESFPLTVTSAQKNPTAFYLCASRTYGGAAVELFFGSGTQLSVL.